This is a list of T cell receptor beta chains from one sample in a study of PD-1 blockade in mismatch repair-deficient tumors. The protocol was immunoSEQ multiplex PCR, while the TCRdb copy is restricted to in-frame clones and leaves out a portion. The sample records roughly 37,000 clones, approximately 88% being singletons. The specimen comprised PBMCs, sampled around 38 weeks after starting pembrolizumab. These receptors all come from an adult with mismatch repair-deficient cancer. Each CDR3 is given with its conserved first and last residue. Each record gives: V gene, D gene, clone size, J gene, CDR3 protein, CDR3 DNA. A D gene is named only where the DNA matches it firmly. Rows give clone size only sometimes, using once, few, many, or a class for an expanded clone.

V: TRBV29-1
D: -
size: -
J: TRBJ2-5
CDR3: CSVEDSIGREETQYF
DNA: TGCAGCGTTGAAGATTCTATAGGCAGGGAAGAGACCCAGTACTTC

V: TRBV4-1
D: -
size: -
J: TRBJ2-3
CDR3: CASSQERPLKRPGTRSTDTQYF
DNA: TGCGCCAGCAGCCAAGAGCGCCCCCTTAAGCGCCCCGGTACCCGATCCACAGATACGCAGTATTTT

V: TRBV5-1
D: TRBD2
size: -
J: TRBJ2-3
CDR3: CASSHGLAGGAWVDTQYF
DNA: TGCGCCAGCAGCCACGGACTAGCGGGAGGGGCCTGGGTAGATACGCAGTATTTT

V: TRBV30
D: TRBD1
size: -
J: TRBJ1-3
CDR3: CAWGTGVTRNTIYF
DNA: TGTGCCTGGGGGACAGGGGTGACTCGAAACACCATATATTTT

V: TRBV12-5
D: -
size: -
J: TRBJ1-4
CDR3: CASGLGVARNEKLFF
DNA: TGTGCTAGTGGTTTGGGGGTAGCGAGGAATGAAAAACTGTTTTTT

V: TRBV7-3
D: TRBD1
size: -
J: TRBJ2-1
CDR3: CASSPGTGRGNEQFF
DNA: TGTGCCAGCAGCCCCGGGACAGGGCGCGGAAATGAGCAGTTCTTC

V: TRBV6-6
D: -
size: -
J: TRBJ2-7
CDR3: CASTATLSSYEQYF
DNA: TGTGCCAGCACCGCTACTTTAAGCTCCTACGAGCAGTACTTC

V: TRBV10-3
D: TRBD2
size: -
J: TRBJ2-3
CDR3: CAHSSGTVTDTQYF
DNA: TGTGCCCACTCTAGCGGGACGGTCACAGATACGCAGTATTTT

V: TRBV19
D: TRBD2
size: -
J: TRBJ2-7
CDR3: CASSIGGRPSYEQYF
DNA: TGTGCCAGTAGTATAGGCGGGAGGCCCTCCTACGAGCAGTACTTC

V: TRBV18
D: -
size: -
J: TRBJ1-3
CDR3: CASSLAGVSGNTIYF
DNA: TGTGCCAGCTCTCTCGCAGGGGTCTCTGGAAACACCATATATTTT

V: TRBV28
D: TRBD1
size: -
J: TRBJ2-7
CDR3: CASRSTGEVGEQYF
DNA: TGTGCCAGCAGATCGACAGGGGAGGTGGGCGAGCAGTACTTC

V: TRBV28
D: TRBD2
size: -
J: TRBJ2-1
CDR3: CASTPPASGSNEQFF
DNA: TGTGCCAGCACCCCACCTGCTAGCGGGAGTAATGAGCAGTTCTTC

V: TRBV6-1
D: TRBD2
size: -
J: TRBJ2-7
CDR3: CASSVQAGGPPYEQYF
DNA: TGTGCCAGCAGTGTACAAGCGGGAGGCCCTCCCTACGAGCAGTACTTC

V: TRBV7-2
D: -
size: -
J: TRBJ2-7
CDR3: CASSLDKVYEQYF
DNA: TGTGCCAGCAGCTTAGACAAAGTCTACGAGCAGTACTTC

V: TRBV18
D: TRBD2
size: once
J: TRBJ2-1
CDR3: CASSPRSVAGAYNEQFF
DNA: TGTGCCAGCTCACCCCGGAGTGTAGCGGGAGCGTACAATGAGCAGTTCTTC

V: TRBV5-1
D: TRBD2
size: once
J: TRBJ2-5
CDR3: CASSPGRLAAQETQYF
DNA: TGCGCCAGCAGCCCGGGGCGACTAGCGGCCCAAGAGACCCAGTACTTC

V: TRBV9
D: -
size: -
J: TRBJ1-3
CDR3: CASSPGGGNGNTIYF
DNA: TGTGCCAGCAGCCCCGGCGGGGGAAATGGAAACACCATATATTTT

V: TRBV27
D: -
size: -
J: TRBJ1-6
CDR3: CASIGRGDNSPLHF
DNA: TGTGCCAGTATTGGACGGGGAGATAATTCACCCCTCCACTTT

V: TRBV5-5
D: TRBD1
size: -
J: TRBJ1-5
CDR3: CASSPTRDRGGQPQHF
DNA: TGTGCCAGCAGCCCCACCCGGGACAGGGGCGGGCAGCCCCAGCATTTT

V: TRBV11-1
D: TRBD1
size: -
J: TRBJ1-2
CDR3: CASSSGTGGYTF
DNA: TGTGCCAGCAGCTCCGGGACAGGGGGCTACACCTTC

V: TRBV29-1
D: TRBD1
size: -
J: TRBJ1-1
CDR3: CSVGTGSTEAFF
DNA: TGCAGCGTCGGGACAGGGTCCACTGAAGCTTTCTTT

V: TRBV10-3
D: -
size: -
J: TRBJ1-3
CDR3: CAIGGGSISGNTIYF
DNA: TGTGCCATCGGGGGGGGCTCAATCTCTGGAAACACCATATATTTT

V: TRBV5-1
D: TRBD2
size: few
J: TRBJ2-7
CDR3: CASRTGLAGAYEQYF
DNA: TGCGCCAGCAGGACGGGACTAGCGGGGGCCTACGAGCAGTACTTC

V: TRBV5-6
D: -
size: -
J: TRBJ2-1
CDR3: CASSLGGAGTYNEQFF
DNA: TGTGCCAGCAGCCTAGGAGGGGCTGGTACCTACAATGAGCAGTTCTTC

V: TRBV27
D: -
size: -
J: TRBJ2-1
CDR3: CASSFGLGGNNEQFF
DNA: TGTGCCAGCAGTTTCGGACTAGGGGGTAACAATGAGCAGTTCTTC

V: TRBV5-1
D: TRBD2
size: -
J: TRBJ2-3
CDR3: CASSPGLATSTDTQYF
DNA: TGCGCCAGCAGCCCGGGACTAGCAACTAGCACAGATACGCAGTATTTT

V: TRBV28
D: -
size: -
J: TRBJ2-1
CDR3: CASSGGGTRSSYNEQFF
DNA: TGTGCCAGCAGCGGCGGGGGCACTAGGAGCTCCTACAATGAGCAGTTCTTC

V: TRBV4-1
D: -
size: -
J: TRBJ2-7
CDR3: CASSPLEGWSEQYF
DNA: TGCGCCAGCAGCCCCTTGGAGGGCTGGAGCGAGCAGTACTTC

V: TRBV9
D: TRBD2
size: -
J: TRBJ2-5
CDR3: CASSVGPAGAEETQYF
DNA: TGTGCCAGCAGCGTAGGACCAGCGGGAGCTGAAGAGACCCAGTACTTC

V: TRBV7-3
D: TRBD2
size: -
J: TRBJ2-3
CDR3: CASSFLAGSPDTQYF
DNA: TGTGCCAGCAGCTTTCTAGCGGGGAGTCCAGATACGCAGTATTTT

V: TRBV29-1
D: -
size: -
J: TRBJ2-2
CDR3: CSASGPLNTGELFF
DNA: TGCAGCGCCTCAGGCCCACTGAACACCGGGGAGCTGTTTTTT

V: TRBV11-1
D: TRBD1
size: -
J: TRBJ1-1
CDR3: CASSIYRQGAAEAFF
DNA: TGTGCCAGCAGCATATACCGACAGGGCGCCGCTGAAGCTTTCTTT

V: TRBV27
D: -
size: -
J: TRBJ2-5
CDR3: CASSRAIQETQYF
DNA: TGTGCCAGCAGTCGAGCCATCCAAGAGACCCAGTACTTC

V: TRBV5-1
D: TRBD2
size: -
J: TRBJ2-1
CDR3: CASSLSGRENNEQFF
DNA: TGCGCCAGCAGCTTAAGCGGGAGGGAAAACAATGAGCAGTTCTTC

V: TRBV18
D: TRBD1
size: once
J: TRBJ1-4
CDR3: CASSQGALDEKLFF
DNA: TGTGCCAGCTCACAGGGGGCCCTAGATGAAAAACTGTTTTTT

V: TRBV10-2
D: -
size: few
J: TRBJ2-7
CDR3: CASTESSYEQYF
DNA: TGCGCCAGCACGGAGAGCTCCTACGAGCAGTACTTC

V: TRBV5-1
D: -
size: -
J: TRBJ2-3
CDR3: CASSVTVTDTQYF
DNA: TGCGCCAGCAGCGTGACTGTCACAGATACGCAGTATTTT

V: TRBV19
D: -
size: -
J: TRBJ2-4
CDR3: CASSMEGGARGNIQYF
DNA: TGTGCCAGTAGTATGGAGGGGGGGGCGCGGGGAAACATTCAGTACTTC

V: TRBV2
D: -
size: -
J: TRBJ1-2
CDR3: CASSAQGHYGYTF
DNA: TGTGCCAGCTCCGCCCAGGGGCACTATGGCTACACCTTC

V: TRBV11-2
D: -
size: -
J: TRBJ2-7
CDR3: CASSFEDTTYEQYF
DNA: TGTGCCAGCAGCTTTGAGGACACAACCTACGAGCAGTACTTC

V: TRBV10-1
D: TRBD2
size: -
J: TRBJ2-4
CDR3: CASSDSLAGSKNIQYF
DNA: TGCGCCAGCAGTGATAGCCTAGCGGGATCGAAAAACATTCAGTACTTC

V: TRBV7-2
D: TRBD2
size: once
J: TRBJ2-1
CDR3: CASSSAPAGGPGEQFF
DNA: TGTGCCAGCAGCTCCGCCCCAGCGGGAGGGCCAGGGGAGCAGTTCTTC

V: TRBV6-1
D: -
size: -
J: TRBJ2-3
CDR3: CASTAGALTDTQYF
DNA: TGTGCCAGCACCGCAGGGGCCCTCACAGATACGCAGTATTTT

V: TRBV5-1
D: -
size: -
J: TRBJ2-1
CDR3: CASSSQGLHNEQFF
DNA: TGCGCCAGCAGCTCTCAAGGACTGCACAATGAGCAGTTCTTC

V: TRBV6-5
D: TRBD2
size: -
J: TRBJ2-2
CDR3: CATTTAGVGIGELFF
DNA: TGTGCCACGACCACCGCGGGAGTTGGGATCGGGGAGCTGTTTTTT

V: TRBV14
D: TRBD2
size: -
J: TRBJ2-4
CDR3: CASSQDRLAGGQTKNIQYF
DNA: TGTGCCAGCAGCCAAGACCGACTAGCGGGAGGGCAAACCAAAAACATTCAGTACTTC

V: TRBV19
D: TRBD2
size: few
J: TRBJ2-7
CDR3: CASSSRTSGRALRLYEQYF
DNA: TGTGCCAGTAGTTCCCGGACTAGCGGGAGGGCCCTAAGACTCTACGAGCAGTACTTC

V: TRBV18
D: TRBD1
size: -
J: TRBJ1-6
CDR3: CASSPTGGLAPLHF
DNA: TGTGCCAGCTCACCCACAGGGGGCTTGGCACCCCTCCACTTT

V: TRBV14
D: -
size: -
J: TRBJ2-3
CDR3: CASSLLRLDTQYF
DNA: TGTGCCAGCAGCCTCCTTCGGTTAGATACGCAGTATTTT

V: TRBV27
D: -
size: -
J: TRBJ1-2
CDR3: CASMRTQGYGYTF
DNA: TGTGCCAGCATGCGTACTCAGGGCTATGGCTACACCTTC